Listed here are 3 T cell receptor beta chains from one sample, sequenced in a study of blood T cell repertoires in COVID-19. This table comes from immunoSEQ multiplex PCR, and its TCRdb copy is limited to in-frame clones, with some not included. The repertoire holds 70,000 to 100,000 clones, with more than 75% as singletons. Material for sequencing was peripheral blood. Every receptor here comes from a woman of 80 years or more with active COVID-19.

This chain connects TRBV6-6 to TRBJ1-6; a possible D gene is TRBD1 (6 bases). V was clipped by 2 bases and J by 19 bases, with 15 bases between them. The germline CDR1 and CDR2 sequences are MNHNY and SVGAGI (reference sequence). The length of the CDR3 is 12 residues. The CDR3 here is CASSYDRDTLHF. CDR3 nucleotide sequence: TGTGCCAGCAGTTACGACCGGGACACTCTACACTTT.

CDR3 sequence: CASSHPRGYGYTF. The CDR3, as DNA: TGTGCCAGCAGCCACCCCCGAGGTTATGGCTACACCTTC. This chain uses TRBV3-1 (or the pseudogene TRBV3-2) with TRBJ1-2; no reliable D call. V was shortened by 3 bases and J by 5 bases, with 10 bases between the two germline ends. This CDR3 is 13 amino acids long. Germline-derived CDR1 and CDR2 are LGHDT and YNNKEL (reference sequence).

This clone was seen just once. This chain joins TRBV5-1 and TRBJ2-3; D is possibly TRBD1 (5 bases). Germline CDR1 is SGHRS and CDR2 is YFSETQ. V dropped 0 bases and J dropped 1 base, with 12 bases sitting between them. This CDR3 region has 16 residues. In DNA form, the CDR3 reads TGCGCCAGCAGCTTGGTCAAGGGGTTTGGCACAGATACGCAGTATTTT. Translation gives CASSLVKGFGTDTQYF.